Listed below are T cell receptor beta chains from one sample, sequenced in a study of beta chain features in type 1 diabetes. Using immunoSEQ multiplex PCR, the repertoire was profiled, and TCRdb retains in-frame clones only, with some absent. This table has about 930,000 clones, 17% appearing once. Specimen: naive CD4+ T cells from blood. These receptors were taken from a woman aged 18-35 years in good health. Each CDR3 is given with its conserved first and last residue. A D gene is named only where the DNA matches it firmly. Expanded clones are given a class, and other clones once, few, many or no size at all.

j_gene	v_gene	abundance	d_gene	CDR3nt	CDR3aa
TRBJ2-7	TRBV28	few	TRBD1	TGTGCCAGCAGTTTCTTCGGACAGGGACCACCCTACGAGCAGTACTTC	CASSFFGQGPPYEQYF
TRBJ2-7	TRBV10-3	.	.	TGTGCCATCGGGACCTACGAGCAGTACTTC	CAIGTYEQYF
TRBJ2-3	TRBV9	.	.	TGTGCCAGCAGCGTAGGTGCTAGCGACAGCACAGATACGCAGTATTTT	CASSVGASDSTDTQYF
TRBJ2-1	TRBV18	few	TRBD2	TGTGCCAGCTCTCCAAGGACTAGCGGTCTATTCTATGAGCAGTTCTTC	CASSPRTSGLFYEQFF
TRBJ2-7	TRBV7-2	.	TRBD1	TGTGCCAGCAGCCTATGGACAGGGGCCTACGAGCAGTACTTC	CASSLWTGAYEQYF
TRBJ2-7	TRBV7-2	few	.	TGTGCCAGCAGCAAATGGACGTCGGGCCGCTACGAGCAGTACTTC	CASSKWTSGRYEQYF
TRBJ1-2	TRBV27	.	.	TGTGCCAGCAGTCCCAGTCTATCCCGCAGCTATGGCTACACCTTC	CASSPSLSRSYGYTF
TRBJ2-1	TRBV19	.	TRBD2	TGTGCCAGTAGTCACCGCTATTCCGGGCGGGAGCGACACAATGAGCAGTTCTTC	CASSHRYSGRERHNEQFF
TRBJ2-2	TRBV9	.	TRBD2	TGTGCCAGCAGCCCCACGGGAGGCGGCACCGGGGAGCTGTTTTTT	CASSPTGGGTGELFF
TRBJ1-2	TRBV6-6	.	TRBD1	TGTGCCAGCAGGGAAGGGACAGGGCTCTATGGCTACACCTTC	CASREGTGLYGYTF
TRBJ2-5	TRBV5-1	.	TRBD2	TGCGCCAGCCGGGGGGCTAGCGGGAGAGAGACCCAGTACTTC	CASRGASGRETQYF
TRBJ2-5	TRBV7-9	.	.	TGTGCCAGCAGCTTTACCTCGAACGGGGAGACCCAGTACTTC	CASSFTSNGETQYF
TRBJ2-1	TRBV7-9	.	TRBD2	TGTGCCAGCAGCCGGAATTGGGGACTAGCGGGAGGGCAAAATGAGCAGTTCTTC	CASSRNWGLAGGQNEQFF
TRBJ2-5	TRBV18	few	.	TGTGCCAGCTCACCCTCCCAAGAGACCCAGTACTTC	CASSPSQETQYF
TRBJ1-1	TRBV7-2	few	.	TGTGCCAGCAGCATAACAGGGCCCAACACTGAAGCTTTCTTT	CASSITGPNTEAFF
TRBJ1-4	TRBV19	.	.	TGTGCCAGTAGTATCGTTCTTGGACACGGAGTCTCCAATGAAAAACTGTTTTTT	CASSIVLGHGVSNEKLFF
TRBJ1-1	TRBV11-2	.	.	TGTGCCAGCAGGGAATGGTCGAACACTGAAGCTTTCTTT	CASREWSNTEAFF
TRBJ2-2	TRBV18	few	.	TGTGCCAGCTCACCGCTGAACACCGGGGAGCTGTTTTTT	CASSPLNTGELFF
TRBJ2-7	TRBV6-5	few	TRBD2	TGTGCCAGCAGTTACCTGGTAGCGGGCTCGTACGAGCAGTACTTC	CASSYLVAGSYEQYF
TRBJ1-5	TRBV28	.	.	TGTGCCAGCAGCCGTAATCAGCCCCAGCATTTT	CASSRNQPQHF
TRBJ2-7	TRBV14	few	TRBD1	TGTGCCAGCAGCCAAGGACAGGGGGCCCACGAGCAGTACTTC	CASSQGQGAHEQYF
TRBJ1-5	TRBV7-2	.	TRBD1	TGTGCCAGCAGCCAGCGGACAGGGAGCAATCAGCCCCAGCATTTT	CASSQRTGSNQPQHF
TRBJ2-5	TRBV11-3	few	.	TGTGCCAGCAGCTTAGGCAGCCAAGAGACCCAGTACTTC	CASSLGSQETQYF
TRBJ2-7	TRBV10-3	few	TRBD2	TGTGCCATCAGCCGGCGGGAGGAAGGGTACGAGCAGTACTTC	CAISRREEGYEQYF
TRBJ2-7	TRBV5-1	.	TRBD1	TGCGCCAGCAGCTTGGGGGACAGGGACTCCTACGAGCAGTACTTC	CASSLGDRDSYEQYF
TRBJ2-7	TRBV28	few	.	TGTGCCAGCAGTTTAGAATCGACAGGCAGGTTCGAGCAGTACTTC	CASSLESTGRFEQYF
TRBJ1-4	TRBV28	few	TRBD1	TGTGCCAGCAGTGGAACAGGGGGAGCTGAAAAACTGTTTTTT	CASSGTGGAEKLFF
TRBJ1-3	TRBV7-9	few	.	TGTGCCAGCAGCTTACAGGACACCATATATTTT	CASSLQDTIYF
TRBJ2-5	TRBV7-9	few	.	TGTGCCACACAGTCCCACCAAGAGACCCAGTACTTC	CATQSHQETQYF
TRBJ2-3	TRBV11-2	few	.	TGTGCCAGCAGAACTCTCGGGGGCACAGATACGCAGTATTTT	CASRTLGGTDTQYF
TRBJ1-2	TRBV5-1	few	.	TGCGCCAGCAGCCACGGACAGTTCGAGGGCTACACCTTC	CASSHGQFEGYTF
TRBJ2-7	TRBV4-2	few	TRBD2	TGTGCCAGCAGCCTAAGGACTAGTGTAACCTACGAGCAGTACTTC	CASSLRTSVTYEQYF
TRBJ2-3	TRBV5-4	.	TRBD1	TGTGCCAGCAGCTCTGGGACAGGGACAGATACGCAGTATTTT	CASSSGTGTDTQYF
TRBJ1-1	TRBV5-1	.	.	TGCGCCAGCAGCTTGGTGGCAGGGGTGAACACTGAAGCTTTCTTT	CASSLVAGVNTEAFF
TRBJ2-1	TRBV7-9	few	TRBD2	TGTGCCAGCAGCCCAAGCGGACTAGCGGGAGTAGGGGTCCATGAGCAGTTCTTC	CASSPSGLAGVGVHEQFF
TRBJ1-2	TRBV9	.	TRBD1	TGTGCCAGCAGCCACAGGGACAGGGGTAATGGCTACACCTTC	CASSHRDRGNGYTF
TRBJ2-7	TRBV28	few	.	TGTGCCAGCACCTTGTGGGGGAGGTATGTCTTCGCCTACGAGCAGTACTTC	CASTLWGRYVFAYEQYF
TRBJ2-1	TRBV7-9	.	.	TGTGCCAGCAGTTCAGGGGTTGAGCAGTTCTTC	CASSSGVEQFF
TRBJ2-5	TRBV11-2	few	TRBD1	TGTGCCAGCAGCTTAATTTCTGGACAGGGTCAAGAGACCCAGTACTTC	CASSLISGQGQETQYF
TRBJ2-1	TRBV29-1	.	TRBD2	TGCAGCGTTGTAACCGGGAGGTGGGTTGAGCAGTTCTTC	CSVVTGRWVEQFF
TRBJ2-2	TRBV19	.	TRBD2	TGTGCCAGTATGGGACTAGCGGGAGGGCCCTACACCGGGGAGCTGTTTTTT	CASMGLAGGPYTGELFF